The 18 T cell receptor beta chains listed next were all sequenced from one sample in a study of monozygotic twins with inflammatory bowel disease. TCRdb reprocessed the 5' RACE reads, keeping one entry per CDR3 protein, no DNA. The sample is made up of fewer than 550,000 distinct CDR3 sequences, and the top ten hold 2% to 3% of it. Sequencing was carried out using blood. The receptors were gathered from a human donor with ulcerative colitis or Crohn's disease, or a healthy co-twin of an affected twin (not recorded which).

V is TRBV19 and J is TRBJ1-2. This CDR3 comprises 14 residues. Germline V gene data show CDR1 as LNHDA and CDR2 as SQIVND (reference sequence). The CDR3 here is CAMRTASPPYGYTF.

V is TRBV24-1 and J is TRBJ2-2; TCRdb's D call, TRBD1, is unchecked because there is no DNA. CDR3 length equals 14 residues. In germline, CDR1 is KGHDR, CDR2 SFDVKD. The CDR3 here is CAVGGRANTGELFF.

This chain uses TRBV7-9 with TRBJ2-1; TCRdb's D call of TRBD1 is untestable without DNA. Germline V gene lookup returns CDR1 SEHNR and CDR2 FQNEAQ (reference sequence). The CDR3 sequence is 12 residues long. CDR3 in amino acids: CASSSRVAEQFF.

The chain links TRBV20-1 to TRBJ2-7; with no DNA, the TCRdb D assignment of TRBD2 cannot be verified. Per the germline V gene, CDR1 is DFQATT and CDR2 is SNEGSKA (reference sequence). The CDR3 is 17 residues long. This chain's CDR3 is CSAKGMNSALSSYEQYF.

This chain uses TRBV2 with TRBJ1-1. The CDR3 has 13 residues. Germline V gene lookup returns CDR1 SNHLY and CDR2 FYNNEI. CDR3 amino acids: CASSDDANTEAFF. Full variable domain (rest looked up from reference TRBV2 and TRBJ1-1): EPEVTQTPSHQVTQMGQEVILRCVPISNHLYFYWYRQILGQKVEFLVSFYNNEISEKSEIFDDQFSVERPDGSNFTLKIRSTKLEDSAMYFCASSDDANTEAFFGQGTRLTVV.

The chain has TRBV5-1 and TRBJ2-3; lacking DNA, the TRBD2 call made by TCRdb goes unchecked. The CDR3 covers 17 residues. From germline, CDR1 is SGHRS and CDR2 YFSETQ. CDR3 in amino acids: CASSLELSSGSTDTQYF.

This chain's CDR3 is CATSQEPSSGNTIYF. V and J are TRBV15 and TRBJ1-3. Germline assignment: CDR1 LNHNV and CDR2 YYDKDF (reference sequence). This CDR3 is built from 15 residues.

The chain carries TRBV10-3 and TRBJ2-1; TCRdb's D gene call, TRBD2, goes unchecked for lack of DNA. The CDR3 covers 15 residues. The V gene's germline CDR1 is ENHRY and CDR2 SYGVKD. The CDR3 region is CATSGGGGSADEQFF.

The chain links TRBV5-6 to TRBJ2-5; TCRdb's assignment of TRBD2 cannot be checked, as there is no DNA. This CDR3 comprises 14 residues. CDR1 SGHDT and CDR2 YYEEEE come from the germline V gene. The CDR3 loop is CASSLWRATETQYF.

The chain uses TRBV3-1 and TRBJ1-1; TCRdb reports TRBD1, a call that lacks DNA to check it against. This CDR3 has 15 amino acids. Germline-derived CDR1 and CDR2 are LGHDT and YNNKEL (reference sequence). CDR3: CASSQGQGIYTEAFF.

The chain is built from TRBV5-6 and TRBJ1-5. This CDR3 is built from 15 residues. Per the germline V gene, CDR1 is SGHDT and CDR2 is YYEEEE. CDR3 residues: CASSSRTYSNQPQHF.

The CDR3 sequence is CATSPDRGGGLPREQYF. J is TRBJ2-7 and V is TRBV25-1; the TCRdb call, TRBD1, lacks DNA for checking. CDR3 length: 17 residues. Germline V lookup: CDR1 MGHDK, CDR2 SYGVNS.

The V gene is TRBV5-1, the J gene TRBJ2-2; TCRdb lists TRBD2, though no DNA is available to test this call. The CDR3 has 14 amino acids. Germline CDR1 is SGHRS and CDR2 is YFSETQ. The CDR3 protein is CASSLELALGELFF. The full variable domain, in which reference TRBV5-1 and TRBJ2-2 provide the parts outside the CDR3, is KAGVTQTPRYLIKTRGQQVTLSCSPISGHRSVSWYQQTPGQGLQFLFEYFSETQRNKGNFPGRFSGRQFSNSRSEMNVSTLELGDSALYLCASSLELALGELFFGEGSRLTVL.

The chain recombines TRBV20-1 with TRBJ2-3; TCRdb outputs TRBD2, but without DNA this stays unchecked. Germline CDR1 reads DFQATT; CDR2 reads SNEGSKA (reference sequence). The CDR3 has 15 residues. The CDR3 sequence is CSARASGGRGDTQYF.

The chain is built from TRBV7-2 and TRBJ2-3; TCRdb gives TRBD1 as the D gene, but with no DNA this cannot be confirmed. This CDR3 comprises 15 residues. Germline V gene lookup returns CDR1 SGHTA and CDR2 FQGNSA. CDR3 sequence: CASRTGTGGTDTQYF.

The J gene is TRBJ1-6, the V gene TRBV18; TCRdb proposes TRBD1, but this gene call is untestable without DNA. Germline CDR1 KGHSH, CDR2 LQKENI. CDR3 length equals 15 residues. The CDR3 protein is CASSDGQGDHSPLHF.

The chain recombines TRBV4-2 with TRBJ2-3; TCRdb's D call of TRBD2 is untestable without DNA. Looked up from germline, CDR1 is LGHNA and CDR2 is YNFKEQ. There are 18 residues in the CDR3. CDR3 residues: CASSQDGTSGGGRSTQYF.

V gene TRBV9 combines with J gene TRBJ2-3; TCRdb reports TRBD1, a call that lacks DNA to check it against. The length of the CDR3 is 16 residues. Germline V gene sequence: CDR1 SGDLS, CDR2 YYNGEE. CDR3 amino acids: CASSVESGTVTDTQYF.